Listed below are T cell receptor beta chains from one sample, sequenced in a study of immune evolution from preneoplasia to lung adenocarcinoma. TCRdb keeps only in-frame clones here, not all; method: immunoSEQ multiplex PCR. The sample has around 3,000 clones; about four fifths are singletons. Sequencing was performed on FFPE adjacent normal lung tissue. The receptors were gathered from a person in their 40s with lung adenocarcinoma. CDR3s include the opening cysteine and the closing phenylalanine or tryptophan. D genes are given only for firm matches. Size is stated for part of the rows, as once, few or many counts, or as a class when the clone is expanded.

TGTGCCAGCAAGAGACCACCGAGGGGAGAGCAGTACTTC,CASKRPPRGEQYF,NA,TRBV6-5,TRBJ2-7,NA
TGTGCCAGCAGCTCCGGACTAGCCGGCGGGGAGCTGTTTTTT,CASSSGLAGGELFF,few,TRBV7-3,TRBJ2-2,TRBD2
TGCGCCAGCAGCCAAGATATCGGGGGGCGTTCCTACGAGCAGTACTTC,CASSQDIGGRSYEQYF,NA,TRBV4-3,TRBJ2-7,NA
TGCGCCAGCAGACAATACACCACAGGAGACGAAAAACTGTTTTTT,CASRQYTTGDEKLFF,NA,TRBV5-1,TRBJ1-4,NA
TGCAGCGTTGTCCGGGGGGACAGGGGTCCCTACGAGCAGTACTTC,CSVVRGDRGPYEQYF,NA,TRBV29-1,TRBJ2-7,TRBD1
TGCGCCAGCAGCCAAGAGTGGTTCTCCTACGAGCAGTACTTC,CASSQEWFSYEQYF,once,TRBV4-3,TRBJ2-7,NA
TGTGCCAGCAGTGACTTGGGGGACTACTCTGGAAACACCATATATTTT,CASSDLGDYSGNTIYF,few,TRBV25-1,TRBJ1-3,NA
TGTGCCAGCAGTTACTTAGGGTACACTGAAGCTTTCTTT,CASSYLGYTEAFF,NA,TRBV6-5,TRBJ1-1,NA
TGCAGCGTCCTAACCGGTAGCGGGAGGGCCCGGGAGACCCAGTACTTC,CSVLTGSGRARETQYF,NA,TRBV29-1,TRBJ2-5,TRBD2
TGCGCCAGCAGCCAAGAGGCAGGGGGGAATCAGCCCCAGCATTTT,CASSQEAGGNQPQHF,few,TRBV4-1,TRBJ1-5,TRBD1
TGTGCCAGCAGCACTGGAGATCAGCCCCAGCATTTT,CASSTGDQPQHF,NA,TRBV7-8,TRBJ1-5,NA
TGCAGCGTTGACAGGGGGAACACTGAAGCTTTCTTT,CSVDRGNTEAFF,NA,TRBV29-1,TRBJ1-1,NA